This TCR beta chain was captured by sequencing in a study of blood T cell repertoires in COVID-19 (dated by TCRdb to 2018 to 2021). Describing the broader study: Samples from collaborators originated in the United States, Italy and Spain and spanned both the acute and convalescent phases of COVID-19. The material from the prospective study consisted of cDNA or gDNA derived from T cells, B-cell-depleted T cells, or PBMCs. The dataset comprised deeply sampled blood TCRbeta repertoires from subjects exposed to, actively infected with, or recovered from COVID-19. The repertoires were released in a freely available public database intended as a resource for research on the immune response to SARS-CoV-2. Samples were obtained from the ongoing ImmuneRACE study (first 160 participants) and from over 1,000 subjects provided by 6 global collaborators. Sample metadata almost always included a de-identified subject ID, COVID-19 status, age in years and sex. Where available, HLA class I and class II types were obtained from metadata supplied by the sample provider rather than from assay-based typing. Study-wide findings and limitations: The amount of clinical and demographic metadata varied by source and participant and was provided uncurated.

Each collaborating institution followed its own protocols to collect whole blood in K2EDTA tubes. Collaborator samples were shipped for TCRbeta analysis as frozen whole blood, isolated PBMCs, or DNA extracted from either sample type. The immunoSEQ Assay, a bias-controlled multiplex PCR, was used to amplify TCRbeta CDR3 regions from genomic DNA. As for how the authors treated the data: Within the assay, amplification of reference gene primers was used to estimate how many nucleated cells each sample contained. Sequence reads were collapsed and filtered to measure the absolute abundance of every unique TCRbeta CDR3 rearrangement. Productive Simpson clonality was computed per sample as the square root of Simpson's diversity index over productive rearrangements. TCRdb stores this immuneACCESS table with in-frame sequences only. Part of the clones is absent; in the studies checked, under half of the shortfall reflects unresolved V genes, and no reason is known for the rest. The V and J calls and clone size come from that table; D and trimming were worked out from the DNA. This sample gives about 300,000 clones in total; 86% of them show up just once. The top ten constitute about 1.7% of the sample.

On this clone: Its antigen remains unidentified. No base quality information exists; no much larger clone differs at one position.

V is pruned by 4 bases and J by 5 bases, leaving 5 bases of the junction without a gene match. The CDR3 goes from the cysteine to the phenylalanine over 15 residues. Only the CDR3 region is kept as DNA, spanning 45 bases read in frame from base 1. CDR1 and CDR2 (KGHDR, SFDVKD) derive from the germline V gene. Specimen: peripheral blood. This receptor was taken from a woman aged 45-59 years with acute or convalescent COVID-19. The chain is assembled from TRBV24-1 and TRBJ2-3, with 10 bases in between that match TRBD1. The nucleotides read TGTGCCACCAGTGACGACAGGGGGCCGGGAGATACGCAGTATTTT. The encoded protein is CATSDDRGPGDTQYF.